The next 2 T cell receptor beta chains were all read from a single sample in a study of cytomegalovirus exposure and HLA in healthy donors. Primers for the PCR totalled 60 Vbeta and 13 Jbeta. Here immunoSEQ multiplex PCR was the method, and the copy in TCRdb shows in-frame clones only, minus some. The sample shows approximately 170,000 clones, 75% to 90% of them seen only once. The sequenced sample was PBMCs. The receptors stem from a male donor in good health and CMV-seronegative.

Concerning this clone: The sample carries other DNA sequences with the same CDR3. V usage is TRBV2 and J usage is TRBJ1-5, with TRBD1 as a possible D gene (5 bases). The CDR3 is 15 amino acids. CDR1 and CDR2 from the germline V gene are SNHLY and FYNNEI. V was pared by 4 bases and J by 2 bases, with 12 bases between. CDR3 sequence (DNA): TGTGCCAGCAGTGTGGCAGGGAATCGCAATCAGCCCCAGCATTTT. As protein: CASSVAGNRNQPQHF.

The chain joins TRBV5-5 to TRBJ1-6, with TRBD1 as a possible D gene (5 bases). Germline V gene sequence: CDR1 SGHKS, CDR2 YYEKEE (reference sequence). V lost 4 bases, J lost 6 bases, and 11 bases lay in between. CDR3 length: 14 amino acids. This CDR3 is CASSLQAGNSPLHF. Written as DNA, the CDR3 is TGTGCCAGCAGCCTACAGGCTGGTAATTCACCCCTCCACTTT.